The clone carrying this T cell receptor beta chain appeared a few times. Its target is not known. The patients who served as multiple sclerosis controls were treatment-naive and had stable or active relapsing-remitting disease that fulfilled the revised McDonald criteria. Negative isolation was used for CD8+ and CD4+ T cells and FACS enrichment for TEMRA cells. A quantity of about 0.5 to 1 ug RNA underwent reverse transcription using random hexamers. It was immunoSEQ multiplex PCR that amplified TCR beta CDR3 across 54 Vbeta and 13 Jbeta. A single record per CDR3 protein comes from TCRdb applying MiXCR to the immunoSEQ multiplex PCR reads. The table records some 170,000 distinct CDR3 sequences, approximately 94% of them present only once. This sample was included in a study of CD8 T cells in Susac syndrome. Study-wide findings and caveats: In its TCR sequencing and HLA analysis, the study acknowledged that the number of individuals was relatively small.

CDR1 and CDR2 (germline): SGHDN, FVKESK. The length of the CDR3 is 12 residues. Trimming removed 0 bases at V and 5 bases at J, with 1 base between. The sequencing input was CD4+ T cells from PBMCs. The sequence was collected from a human donor with multiple sclerosis. The chain employs TRBV14 and TRBJ2-2; D is ambiguous. The CDR3 nucleotides read TGTGCCAGCAGCCAAGAAACCGGGGAGCTGTTTTTT. This encodes CASSQETGELFF.